This paragraph reports one T cell receptor beta chain. Its matching antigen is unknown. 13 Jbeta primers and 60 Vbeta primers were used for the PCR. Here immunoSEQ multiplex PCR was the method, and the copy in TCRdb shows in-frame clones only, minus some. The sample includes fewer than 150,000 clones, approximately 77% seen only once; the top ten take 4.9%. The data were taken from a study of cytomegalovirus exposure and HLA in healthy donors. Whole-study findings and limits: Generally TCR sequences proved uncommon, though certain public TCRs appeared in numerous donors.

This CDR3 has 13 amino acids. V was clipped by 6 bases and J by 9 bases; unmatched bases: 8. The germline V gene encodes CDR1 SQVTM and CDR2 ANQGSEA. The chain joins TRBV29-1 to TRBJ1-6; 7 bases are shared with TRBD1. The sequenced sample was PBMCs. This TCR was sampled from a woman aged 45 to 65 in good health and CMV-seronegative. The CDR3 bases are TGCAGCGTCCGGACAGGTGAGGGTTCACCCCTCCACTTT. Protein product: CSVRTGEGSPLHF.